Here is one TCR beta chain with its context. This entry is derived from a study of blood T cell repertoires in COVID-19. This table comes from immunoSEQ multiplex PCR, and its TCRdb copy is limited to in-frame clones, with some not included. Found here are about 260,000 clones, roughly nine tenths of them singletons; the top ten hold about 10%. The sequenced sample was peripheral blood. The source is a man in his forties who had recovered from COVID-19.

The DNA of the CDR3 is TGTGCCATCTGGTCGGGGTCGAACACCGGGGAGCTGTTTTTT. This sequence encodes CAIWSGSNTGELFF. The gene calls are TRBV10-3 and TRBJ2-2; D is perhaps TRBD2 (5 bases). The CDR3 has 14 amino acids. Trimming shortened V by 8 bases and J by 0 bases, and 10 bases separated the two germline ends. Germline CDR1 reads ENHRY; CDR2 reads SYGVKD.